The T cell receptor beta chain under discussion was sequenced for a study of neurological immune-mediated disorders. This CDR3 comprises 12 residues. V was clipped by 3 bases and J by 6 bases, with 10 bases between them. The germline V gene has CDR1 DFQATT and CDR2 SNEGSKA (reference sequence). The cDNA was synthesized by means of template-switch 5'RACE, which was carried out with 10-nucleotide random UMIs. One entry per CDR3 protein, called by TCRdb with MiXCR from the 5' RACE reads. Among tens of thousands of distinct CDR3 sequences listed, about 4.4% were seen once. The healthy controls volunteered at a blood bank in Maryland, USA. Sorted libraries came from 1 million CD4+ or CD8+ T cells.

V and J are TRBV20-1 and TRBJ2-3; D not resolved. This clonotype originated in a man between 18 and 29 years old in good health. Sequencing was done on a sample of CD4+ T cells from blood. CDR3 loop: CSASGRWDTQYF. CDR3 nucleotides: TGCAGTGCTAGTGGCAGGTGGGATACGCAGTATTTT.